The 10 T cell receptor beta chains below were found in one sample sequenced in a study of blood T cells in healthy people across ages. Using a J-beta primer mix together with a sample-barcoded 5' primer, a second PCR was run for about 6 to 12 cycles. One entry per CDR3 protein results from TCRdb running MiXCR on the 5' RACE reads. The sample includes 660,000 or so distinct CDR3 sequences, approximately 50% of them seen just once. The source material was blood. These receptors originate from a man between 60 and 70 years old in good health.

This clonotype was counted between two and nine times. The V and J genes are TRBV6-2 or TRBV6-3 and TRBJ1-2; D unclear. The CDR3 runs to 14 residues. The germline V gene encodes CDR1 MNHEY and CDR2 SVGEGT. V shed 7 bases and J shed 7 bases, with 19 bases lying between them. The CDR3 bases are TGTGCCAGCACCCTTGGGTGGGAGGCGTCTGGCTACACCTTC. Protein: CASTLGWEASGYTF.

The chain links TRBV29-1 to TRBJ2-1; possibly TRBD1 for D (6 bases). The J call is in doubt because the DNA end fits TRBJ2-7 better. The CDR3 runs to 15 residues. The V gene's germline CDR1 is SQVTM and CDR2 ANQGSEA. CDR3: CSVEGTGSSYNEQYF. DNA of the CDR3: TGCAGCGTTGAAGGTACAGGGAGCTCCTACAATGAGCAGTACTTC.

For this clonotype: This may arise from a read error, as a much more abundant clone is one base away. V gene TRBV3-1 combines with J gene TRBJ1-2; D is unresolved. Trimming stripped 0 bases from V and 8 bases from J, with 13 bases between. CDR1 LGHDT and CDR2 YNNKEL come from the germline V gene (reference sequence). This CDR3 contains 14 residues. The CDR3 sequence is CASSQDIRMRGYTF. The CDR3 coding sequence is TGTGCCAGCAGCCAAGACATACGTATGCGGGGCTACACCTTC.

This clonotype is a singleton in its sample. The chain is built from TRBV28 and TRBJ2-1, with TRBD2 identical over 11 bases. CDR3 length equals 17 residues. The V gene end was trimmed by 4 bases and the J gene end by 7 bases; junction bases not matched to a gene: 12. CDR1 and CDR2 from the germline V gene are MDHEN and SYDVKM. The CDR3 protein is CASSSVGRLAGSNEQFF. In DNA, the CDR3 is TGTGCCAGCAGTTCGGTCGGTAGACTAGCGGGGAGTAATGAGCAGTTCTTC.

This chain joins TRBV2 and TRBJ1-2, with D uncertain. V dropped 3 bases and J dropped 4 bases, with 12 bases sitting between them. The CDR3 has 14 amino acids. Looked up from germline, CDR1 is SNHLY and CDR2 is FYNNEI. In nucleotides, the CDR3 is TGTGCCAGCAGTGAGGGCTCAGCTAGCTATGGCTACACCTTC. This codes for CASSEGSASYGYTF.

The chain couples TRBV5-5 to TRBJ2-7; TRBD1 agrees at 8 bases. CDR1 SGHKS and CDR2 YYEKEE come from the germline V gene (reference sequence). Trimming removed 0 bases from V and 2 bases from J; junction bases left unmatched: 4. This CDR3 region has 15 residues. The CDR3 coding sequence is TGTGCCAGCAGCTTGGGGGACAGGCGCACCTACGAGCAGTACTTC. It is translated as CASSLGDRRTYEQYF.

This clonotype appeared a single time. The chain uses TRBV20-1 and TRBJ1-2; a weak D match, TRBD1 (5 bases). In germline, CDR1 is DFQATT, CDR2 SNEGSKA (reference sequence). Trimming stripped 5 bases from V and 7 bases from J, with 20 bases between. The CDR3 spans 14 residues. The CDR3 DNA sequence: TGCAGTGCTCGACAAGGCCGGGGGACGGGTGGCTACACCTTC. Its protein product is CSARQGRGTGGYTF.

The chain employs TRBV3-1 and TRBJ2-2, with D perhaps matching TRBD1 or TRBD2 (5 bases each). The germline gives CDR1 LGHDT, CDR2 YNNKEL (reference sequence). This CDR3 spans 12 amino acids. V lost 3 bases and J lost 7, with 6 bases in between. The CDR3 protein is CASSQGDGELFF. The CDR3 DNA is TGTGCCAGCAGCCAGGGGGACGGGGAGCTGTTTTTT.

This clonotype was seen more than once but under ten times. V and J are TRBV21-1 and TRBJ2-5; the table's D call, TRBD1, has no DNA check behind it. TRBV21-1 is a pseudogene. The CDR3 is 16 amino acids. The CDR3 spells CASSKSDRGRQETQYF. In DNA, the CDR3 is TGTGCCAGCAGCAAATCGGACAGGGGGCGTCAAGAGACCCAGTACTTC.

This chain links TRBV7-2 with TRBJ1-6, with D possibly being TRBD1 (5 bases). The CDR3 has 14 residues. With 6 bases removed from V and 15 bases from J, the gap between germline ends came to 21 bases. Per the germline V gene, CDR1 is SGHTA and CDR2 is FQGNSA. The CDR3 spells CASSSGTPLRVLHF. DNA for the CDR3: TGTGCCAGCAGTTCAGGGACTCCCCTACGGGTCCTCCACTTT.